This TCR beta chain appears in the sequencing data of a study of blood T cell repertoires in COVID-19. Study summary: T cells, B-cell-depleted T cells, or PBMCs provided the cDNA or gDNA that served as material.

Method: immunoSEQ multiplex PCR; TCRdb's copy keeps in-frame clones and lacks some. The sample consists of about 480,000 clones, approximately 92% of them appearing once. Patients from Seattle were sampled longitudinally, starting during active infection. This TCR came from a man between 18 and 35 years old with COVID-19, enrolled during active disease. Sequences were obtained from peripheral blood.

CDR3 sequence: CASSERLTDELGYEQYF. Written as DNA, the CDR3 is TGTGCCAGCAGTGAAAGGCTTACAGACGAGCTCGGCTACGAGCAGTACTTC. The rearrangement uses TRBV6-1 and TRBJ2-7; D not certain. The CDR3 runs 17 residues. Trimming removed 2 bases at V and 3 bases at J, with 20 bases between. Germline assignment: CDR1 MNHNS and CDR2 SASEGT.